One and the same sample provided the 31 T cell receptor beta chains below, sequenced in a study of CD8+ T cells in alopecia areata. As the sequencing template, cDNA was produced by extracting RNA and reverse transcribing it. Assay: immunoSEQ multiplex PCR; the TCRdb copy retains only in-frame clones and omits some. The table lists around 200,000 clones, 45% to 75% of them singletons. Treatment given: oral pan-JAK inhibitor, 5-10 mg twice daily. The source was CD4+ T cells sorted from blood, collected at week 4, from a patient treated with tofacitinib. The receptors come from a human donor with alopecia areata.

This clone occurred a few times. This chain connects TRBV14 to TRBJ1-1; 7 bases line up with TRBD1. Germline CDR1 reads SGHDN; CDR2 reads FVKESK. Trimming removed 6 bases from V and 2 bases from J; junction bases left unmatched: 6. CDR3 length equals 14 residues. CDR3 in amino acids: CASRGGTANTEAFF. The CDR3 DNA reads TGTGCCAGCAGGGGTGGGACAGCCAACACTGAAGCTTTCTTT.

This chain joins TRBV15 and TRBJ2-2; possibly TRBD2 for D (6 bases). Trimming stripped 11 bases from V and 6 bases from J, with 16 bases between. This CDR3 has 13 residues. Germline loops: CDR1 LNHNV, CDR2 YYDKDF (reference sequence). The CDR3 region is CAAGLGLAGELFF. DNA for the CDR3: TGTGCCGCGGGGTTGGGTCTCGCCGGGGAGCTGTTTTTT.

The V call is TRBV9, the J call TRBJ2-3; TRBD2 matches at 10 bases. The V gene end was trimmed by 3 bases and the J gene end by 2 bases; junction bases not matched to a gene: 9. Germline assignment: CDR1 SGDLS and CDR2 YYNGEE. CDR3 length equals 17 residues. The chain's CDR3 is CASSATGTSVFTDTQYF. The CDR3 DNA reads TGTGCCAGCAGCGCGACCGGGACTAGCGTGTTCACAGATACGCAGTATTTT.

The V call is TRBV7-9, the J call TRBJ2-3; D is undetermined. CDR3 length equals 16 residues. The germline V and J ends were trimmed by 2 bases and 1 base, with 13 bases remaining between them. Germline loops: CDR1 SEHNR, CDR2 FQNEAQ (reference sequence). CDR3 in DNA: TGTGCCAGCAGCTTATATGGGCAGGAGCGCACAGATACGCAGTATTTT. The encoded protein is CASSLYGQERTDTQYF.

As DNA, the CDR3 is TGTGCCACCAGCAGAGATTGGGATCTAGCGGGGGGAAGCACAGATACGCAGTATTTT. The encoded protein is CATSRDWDLAGGSTDTQYF. The chain uses TRBV15 and TRBJ2-3; 11 nucleotides align to TRBD2. The germline gives CDR1 LNHNV, CDR2 YYDKDF (reference sequence). The J segment lost 0 bases and the V segment lost 0 bases, leaving 8 bases of the junction unmatched. The CDR3 has 19 residues.

Only a few counts were recorded for this clone. This chain uses TRBV29-1 with TRBJ2-5; 7 nucleotides match TRBD2. Germline V CDR1 and CDR2: SQVTM, ANQGSEA. CDR3 length equals 12 residues. The V segment lost 7 bases and the J segment 6 bases; nucleotides outside the gene matches: 8. The CDR3 here is CSARAGDQTQYF. The DNA for the CDR3 is TGCAGCGCCCGGGCGGGGGATCAGACCCAGTACTTC.

This clone is a singleton in its sample. Written as DNA, the CDR3 is TGCAGCGTTGTTGGGAACTACGAGCAGTACTTC. Amino acids: CSVVGNYEQYF. The chain carries TRBV29-1 and TRBJ2-7; no reliable D call. The germline V gene encodes CDR1 SQVTM and CDR2 ANQGSEA. CDR3 length: 11 residues. V was cut by 4 bases and J by 3 bases, with 7 bases left in between.

The J gene is TRBJ2-2, the V gene TRBV29-1, with 8 positions matching TRBD2. The CDR3 covers 14 residues. V was pared by 6 bases and J by 4 bases, with 7 bases of the junction left unmatched. CDR1 is SQVTM and CDR2 is ANQGSEA in the germline V gene. Written as DNA, the CDR3 is TGCAGCGTCGGCGGGGGGCGAAGCACCGGGGAGCTGTTTTTT. Translated, it gives CSVGGGRSTGELFF.

The rearrangement joins TRBV29-1 to TRBJ1-5, with 8 bases that match TRBD1. This CDR3 comprises 12 residues. The V gene's germline CDR1 is SQVTM and CDR2 ANQGSEA. V lost 7 bases to trimming and J lost 3 bases; unmatched junction nucleotides: 2. The DNA for the CDR3 is TGCAGCGCGGGACAGGTCAATCAGCCCCAGCATTTT. This encodes CSAGQVNQPQHF.

The chain has TRBV10-3 and TRBJ2-2; D gene ambiguous. From germline, CDR1 is ENHRY and CDR2 SYGVKD. The CDR3 extends over 11 amino acids. V dropped 4 bases and J dropped 6 bases, with 3 bases sitting between them. The DNA of the CDR3 is TGTGCCATCAGTGCATCCGGGGAGCTGTTTTTT. This codes for CAISASGELFF.

The chain is built from TRBV30 and TRBJ2-3; no definite D call. CDR1 and CDR2 from the germline V gene are GTSNPN and SVGIG (reference sequence). V was trimmed by 4 bases and J by 2 bases, leaving 7 bases between them. This CDR3 is built from 12 residues. CDR3 region: CAWMPDTDTQYF. CDR3 sequence (DNA): TGTGCCTGGATGCCAGACACAGATACGCAGTATTTT.

The table lists this clone with a count of one. Distinct nucleotide sequences in the sample also encode this CDR3. This chain uses TRBV29-1 with TRBJ2-3; no definite D call. Deletions cut 3 bases from V and 2 bases from J, with 3 bases between. Germline CDR1 reads SQVTM; CDR2 reads ANQGSEA. The CDR3 is 11 amino acids. CDR3 DNA sequence: TGCAGCGTTGAGTCCACAGATACGCAGTATTTT. This codes for CSVESTDTQYF.

This chain uses TRBV4-1 with TRBJ2-7; 14 bases line up with TRBD2. The CDR3 covers 17 residues. The ends lost 3 bases at V and 2 bases at J; junction bases unmatched: 6. Germline values: CDR1 MGHRA, CDR2 YSYEKL. This chain's CDR3 is CASSHPGTSGSAYEQYF. As DNA, the CDR3 is TGCGCCAGCAGCCACCCCGGGACTAGCGGGAGTGCCTACGAGCAGTACTTC.

This clone was seen a few times. The gene calls are TRBV11-2 and TRBJ2-5; 8 bases fit TRBD2. V lost 0 bases to trimming and J lost 5 bases; unmatched junction nucleotides: 8. CDR1 and CDR2 (germline): SGHAT, FQNNGV. The length of the CDR3 is 16 residues. The CDR3 region is CASSLDRASGSETQYF. The DNA of the CDR3 is TGTGCCAGCAGCTTAGATCGGGCTAGCGGGTCGGAGACCCAGTACTTC.

CDR3 amino acids: CATSRDPMGGIGEQFF. CDR3 bases: TGTGCCACCAGCAGGGACCCTATGGGGGGGATCGGTGAGCAGTTCTTC. The J gene is TRBJ2-1, the V gene TRBV15; 7 bases line up with TRBD2. This CDR3 is built from 16 residues. The germline CDR1 and CDR2 sequences are LNHNV and YYDKDF (reference sequence). J was trimmed by 9 bases and V by 3 bases; bases with no gene match: 14. The full variable domain, completed using reference TRBV15 and TRBJ2-1, is DAMVIQNPRYQVTQFGKPVTLSCSQTLNHNVMYWYQQKSSQAPKLLFHYYDKDFNNEADTPDNFQSRRPNTSFCFLDIRSPGLGDTAMYLCATSRDPMGGIGEQFFGPGTRLTVL.

The V gene is TRBV25-1, the J gene TRBJ2-4; D is possibly TRBD1 or TRBD2 (5 bases each). V was clipped by 6 bases and J by 12 bases, with 24 bases between them. The CDR3 runs 15 residues. The germline gives CDR1 MGHDK, CDR2 SYGVNS. CDR3 sequence (DNA): TGTGCCAGCAGGGCCACGGGACCTGGGGGTCAGGCTCAGTACTTC. Protein: CASRATGPGGQAQYF.

CDR3 residues: CASSQGWGNQPQHF. For the CDR3, the DNA is TGTGCCAGCAGCCAGGGGTGGGGCAATCAGCCCCAGCATTTT. This chain joins TRBV4-2 and TRBJ1-5; D unclear. This CDR3 is 14 amino acids long. V lost 3 bases, J lost 2 bases, and 8 bases lay in between. The germline V gene has CDR1 LGHNA and CDR2 YNFKEQ.

The V and J genes are TRBV7-7 and TRBJ2-2, with TRBD2 as a possible D gene (5 bases). V gave up 5 bases and J gave up 0 bases, with 13 bases separating them. Germline CDR1 and CDR2: SSHAT and FNYEAQ (reference sequence). This CDR3 contains 16 residues. CDR3 region: CASSPRGVANTGELFF. CDR3 nucleotide sequence: TGTGCCAGCAGCCCTCGGGGAGTCGCGAACACCGGGGAGCTGTTTTTT.

The chain uses TRBV29-1 and TRBJ2-5; TRBD2 matches at 14 bases. Looked up from germline, CDR1 is SQVTM and CDR2 is ANQGSEA. With 7 bases clipped from V and 5 bases from J, the junction kept 3 bases outside the gene matches. The CDR3 extends over 13 amino acids. CDR3 in amino acids: CSAGTSGSETQYF. The CDR3 DNA sequence: TGCAGCGCCGGGACTAGCGGGAGTGAGACCCAGTACTTC.

This clone was counted between two and nine times. V is TRBV5-1 and J is TRBJ2-7; 14 bases match TRBD2. CDR3 size: 19 residues. The J segment lost 6 bases and the V segment lost 4 bases, leaving 18 bases of the junction unmatched. The germline CDR1 and CDR2 sequences are SGHRS and YFSETQ. The CDR3 region is CASSGISGLAGARGSEQYF. CDR3 nucleotides: TGCGCCAGCAGCGGCATCTCGGGACTAGCGGGAGCAAGGGGGAGCGAGCAGTACTTC.

This chain joins TRBV29-1 and TRBJ2-1; 12 positions agree with TRBD2. CDR1 is SQVTM and CDR2 is ANQGSEA in the germline V gene. This CDR3 is 16 amino acids long. V shed 0 bases and J 6 bases; nucleotides not matched to a gene: 6. The CDR3 DNA reads TGCAGCGTTGAAGATTTCACTAGCGGGAGGTTCAATGAGCAGTTCTTC. Amino acid sequence: CSVEDFTSGRFNEQFF.

The chain joins TRBV30 to TRBJ2-2; D remains unclear. The V and J ends lost 8 bases and 1 base respectively, with 11 bases between them. Germline V lookup: CDR1 GTSNPN, CDR2 SVGIG (reference sequence). The CDR3 contains 13 residues. The CDR3 bases are TGTGCCCTGGGGTCGGTGAACACCGGGGAGCTGTTTTTT. Its translation is CALGSVNTGELFF.

This sequence joins TRBV15 and TRBJ2-6; TRBD1 agrees at 7 bases. The junction had 4 bases not matched to a gene; V was cut back by 2 bases and J by 0 bases. CDR3 length: 17 amino acids. Germline V gene data show CDR1 as LNHNV and CDR2 as YYDKDF (reference sequence). The CDR3 nucleotides read TGTGCCACCAGCAGACCTACAGGGGCCTCTGGGGCCAACGTCCTGACTTTC. Translated: CATSRPTGASGANVLTF.

The chain uses TRBV4-1 and TRBJ2-5, with D tentatively TRBD1 or TRBD2 (5 bases each). Trimming cost V 4 bases and J 5 bases, with 23 bases left between them. Germline CDR1 MGHRA, CDR2 YSYEKL. This CDR3 comprises 17 residues. CDR3 nucleotide sequence: TGCGCCAGCAGCCGTGGGACGGTTGGGCGAACAAGTGAGACCCAGTACTTC. This codes for CASSRGTVGRTSETQYF.

This clone appeared a few times. The chain employs TRBV29-1 and TRBJ1-1; 10 bases are a match to TRBD1. The germline gives CDR1 SQVTM, CDR2 ANQGSEA. This CDR3 contains 13 residues. Unmatched junction bases numbered 2, after V lost 7 bases and J lost 0 bases. The CDR3 region has the DNA TGCAGCGCTGGACAGGGGGTGAACACTGAAGCTTTCTTT. This sequence encodes CSAGQGVNTEAFF.

The sample holds one count of this clone. This rearrangement joins TRBV23-1 to TRBJ2-4; 12 bases match TRBD2. TRBV23-1 is known as an ORF, though its function is uncertain. With 2 bases clipped from V and 1 base from J, the junction kept 3 bases outside the gene matches. The CDR3 loop spans 17 amino acids. CDR3 sequence: CASSQPLAGGAKNIQYF. DNA for the CDR3: TGCGCCAGCAGTCAACCTCTAGCGGGAGGGGCCAAAAACATTCAGTACTTC.

The chain recombines TRBV5-1 with TRBJ2-3, with a possible D match to TRBD1 (5 bases). The germline V gene encodes CDR1 SGHRS and CDR2 YFSETQ. The V end lost 3 bases, the J end lost 2 bases, and 13 bases lay between the germline ends. This CDR3 has 15 amino acids. The CDR3 loop is CASSSVQDFTDTQYF. CDR3 in DNA: TGCGCCAGCAGCTCAGTACAGGATTTCACAGATACGCAGTATTTT.

With regard to this clone: Other DNA sequences in the same sample also yield this CDR3. The chain recombines TRBV15 with TRBJ2-1, with D uncertain. Germline V gene sequence: CDR1 LNHNV, CDR2 YYDKDF (reference sequence). The CDR3 runs to 12 residues. V was cut by 3 bases and J by 4 bases, with 4 bases left in between. CDR3 sequence: CATSRGYNEQFF. CDR3 DNA sequence: TGTGCCACCAGCAGGGGTTACAATGAGCAGTTCTTC. Based on the CDR3 plus reference TRBV15 and TRBJ2-1, the full variable domain is DAMVIQNPRYQVTQFGKPVTLSCSQTLNHNVMYWYQQKSSQAPKLLFHYYDKDFNNEADTPDNFQSRRPNTSFCFLDIRSPGLGDTAMYLCATSRGYNEQFFGPGTRLTVL.

The chain joins TRBV7-9 to TRBJ1-1; D gene ambiguous. This CDR3 region has 12 residues. V dropped 1 base and J dropped 11 bases, with 11 bases sitting between them. Germline V gene lookup returns CDR1 SEHNR and CDR2 FQNEAQ (reference sequence). The DNA for the CDR3 is TGTGCCAGCAGCTTAGGAGAGGGAGTTGCTTTCTTT. It specifies CASSLGEGVAFF.

The CDR3 loop is CASSQAGGREDGELFF. Written as DNA, the CDR3 is TGTGCCAGCAGCCAAGCGGGCGGGCGGGAGGACGGGGAGCTGTTTTTT. The rearrangement uses TRBV4-2 and TRBJ2-2; 8 nucleotides align to TRBD2. The CDR3 spans 16 residues. The V gene's germline CDR1 is LGHNA and CDR2 YNFKEQ. V trimming: 1 base; J trimming: 7 bases; junction bases outside the gene matches: 8.

V usage is TRBV18 and J usage is TRBJ1-1; D uncertain. The V gene lost 4 bases and the J gene lost 1 base, with 7 bases spanning the gap. CDR1 and CDR2 from the germline V gene are KGHSH and LQKENI. CDR3 size: 13 residues. Here the CDR3 DNA reads TGTGCCAGCTCACTGGACGGGAACACTGAAGCTTTCTTT. This encodes CASSLDGNTEAFF.